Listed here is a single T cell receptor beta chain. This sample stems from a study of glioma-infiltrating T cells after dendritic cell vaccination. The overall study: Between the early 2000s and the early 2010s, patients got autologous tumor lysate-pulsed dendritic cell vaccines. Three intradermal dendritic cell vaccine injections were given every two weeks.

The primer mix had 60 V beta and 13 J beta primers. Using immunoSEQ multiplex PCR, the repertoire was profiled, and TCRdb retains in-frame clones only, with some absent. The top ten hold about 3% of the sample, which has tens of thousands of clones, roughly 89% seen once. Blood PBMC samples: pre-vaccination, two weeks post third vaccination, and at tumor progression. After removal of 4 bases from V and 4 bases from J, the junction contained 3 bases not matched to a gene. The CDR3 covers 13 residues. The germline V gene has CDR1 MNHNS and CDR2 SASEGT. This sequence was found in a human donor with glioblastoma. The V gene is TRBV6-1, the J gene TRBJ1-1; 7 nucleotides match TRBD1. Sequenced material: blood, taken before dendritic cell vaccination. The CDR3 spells CASSAQGSTEAFF. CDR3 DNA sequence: TGTGCCAGCAGTGCACAGGGGAGCACTGAAGCTTTCTTT.